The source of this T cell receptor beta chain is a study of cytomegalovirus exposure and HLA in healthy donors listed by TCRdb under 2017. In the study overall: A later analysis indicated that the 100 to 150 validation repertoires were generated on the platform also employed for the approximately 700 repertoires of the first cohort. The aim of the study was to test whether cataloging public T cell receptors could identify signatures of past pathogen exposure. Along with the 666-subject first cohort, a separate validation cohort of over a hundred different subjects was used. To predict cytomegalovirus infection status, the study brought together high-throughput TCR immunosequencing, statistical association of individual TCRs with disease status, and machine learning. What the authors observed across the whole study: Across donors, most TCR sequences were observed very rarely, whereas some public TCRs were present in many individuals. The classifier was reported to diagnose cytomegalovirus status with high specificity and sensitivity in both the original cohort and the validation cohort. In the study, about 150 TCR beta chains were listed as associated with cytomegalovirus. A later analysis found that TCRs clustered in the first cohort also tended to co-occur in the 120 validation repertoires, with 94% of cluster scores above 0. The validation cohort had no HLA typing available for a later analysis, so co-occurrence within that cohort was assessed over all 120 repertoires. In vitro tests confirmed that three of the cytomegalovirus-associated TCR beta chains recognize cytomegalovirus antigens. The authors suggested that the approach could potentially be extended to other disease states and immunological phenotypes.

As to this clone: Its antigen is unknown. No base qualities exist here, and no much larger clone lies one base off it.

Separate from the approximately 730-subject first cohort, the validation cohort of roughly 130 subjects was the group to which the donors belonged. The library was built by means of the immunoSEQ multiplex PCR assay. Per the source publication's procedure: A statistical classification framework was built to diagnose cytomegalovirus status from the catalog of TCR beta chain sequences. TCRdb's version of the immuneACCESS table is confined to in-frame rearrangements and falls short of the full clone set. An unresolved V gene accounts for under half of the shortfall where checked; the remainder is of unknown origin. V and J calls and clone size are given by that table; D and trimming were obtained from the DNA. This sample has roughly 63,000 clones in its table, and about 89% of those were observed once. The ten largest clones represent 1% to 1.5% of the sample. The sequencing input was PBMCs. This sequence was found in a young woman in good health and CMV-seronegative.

The bases are TGTGCCAGCAGCCCATTTGGTAGCGGGGACAATGAGCAGTTCTTC. Translation gives CASSPFGSGDNEQFF. The chain is assembled from TRBV11-2 and TRBJ2-1, with 8 middle bases fitting TRBD2. The CDR3, cysteine through phenylalanine, is 15 amino acids long. The sequence is cut down to CDR3 DNA, 45 bases in frame from base 1. Trimming takes 5 bases off V and 5 bases off J; junction bases not matched to a gene: 8. CDR1 SGHAT and CDR2 FQNNGV were looked up in the germline V gene.